One and the same sample provided the 29 T cell receptor beta chains below, sequenced in a study of T cell responses to AZD1222 COVID-19 vaccine. Sequencing used immunoSEQ multiplex PCR; TCRdb keeps in-frame clones, though not all of them. The sample lists roughly 170,000 clones, 87% occurring once. The sequencing used peripheral blood, collected on day 0 of AZD1222 vaccination. The receptor source for this set is an adult in good health.

J is TRBJ2-5 and V is TRBV7-3; D is perhaps TRBD2 (6 bases). The CDR3 has 14 amino acids. Trimming stripped 2 bases from V and 5 bases from J, with 12 bases between. Germline lookup yields CDR1 SGHTA and CDR2 FQGTGA. The CDR3: CASSLVGRGETQYF. The CDR3 region has the DNA TGTGCCAGCAGCTTAGTCGGGAGAGGGGAGACCCAGTACTTC.

J is TRBJ2-7 and V is TRBV27; TRBD2 matches 13 bases. The germline V gene has CDR1 MNHEY and CDR2 SMNVEV (reference sequence). After removal of 5 bases from V and 3 bases from J, the junction contained 10 bases not matched to a gene. The CDR3 covers 17 residues. In DNA, the CDR3 is TGTGCCAGCAGTCCCGGGACTAGCGGGAAGAATAGCTACGAGCAGTACTTC. Its translation is CASSPGTSGKNSYEQYF.

This chain uses TRBV29-1 with TRBJ2-3, with D possibly being TRBD1 or TRBD2 (6 bases each). Germline CDR1 and CDR2: SQVTM and ANQGSEA. The V gene lost 3 bases and the J gene lost 3 bases, with 13 bases spanning the gap. This CDR3 contains 14 residues. The CDR3: CSVEGGRRTDTQYF. As DNA, the CDR3 is TGCAGCGTTGAGGGGGGCCGTAGGACAGATACGCAGTATTTT.

This chain links TRBV18 with TRBJ1-5; no definite D call. This CDR3 is 16 amino acids long. V lost 3 bases, J lost 0 bases, and 12 bases lay in between. The germline V gene encodes CDR1 KGHSH and CDR2 LQKENI. The CDR3 sequence is CASSPSNSYSNQPQHF. The CDR3 DNA follows: TGTGCCAGCTCACCGTCCAACAGCTATAGCAATCAGCCCCAGCATTTT. Looking up the rest from reference TRBV18 and TRBJ1-5 gives the full variable domain: NAGVMQNPRHLVRRRGQEARLRCSPMKGHSHVYWYRQLPEEGLKFMVYLQKENIIDESGMPKERFSAEFPKEGPSILRIQQVVRGDSAAYFCASSPSNSYSNQPQHFGDGTRLSIL.

V usage is TRBV2 and J usage is TRBJ2-3; 9 nucleotides align to TRBD1. V lost 8 bases, J lost 0 bases, and 6 bases stayed unmatched. CDR1 SNHLY and CDR2 FYNNEI come from the germline V gene. The CDR3 totals 15 residues. Here the CDR3 DNA reads TGTGCCAGCGGGGGGACAGGGCTCAGCACAGATACGCAGTATTTT. This gives the protein CASGGTGLSTDTQYF. The variable domain in full, with the rest retrieved from reference TRBV2 and TRBJ2-3, is EPEVTQTPSHQVTQMGQEVILRCVPISNHLYFYWYRQILGQKVEFLVSFYNNEISEKSEIFDDQFSVERPDGSNFTLKIRSTKLEDSAMYFCASGGTGLSTDTQYFGPGTRLTVL.

V is TRBV2 and J is TRBJ1-5; D may be TRBD1 (5 bases). The CDR3 length is 16 residues. CDR1 SNHLY and CDR2 FYNNEI come from the germline V gene. Between the trimmed V and J ends, which lost 6 bases and 0 bases, there was a span of 15 bases. The CDR3 sequence: CASSGAGGPSNQPQHF. The CDR3 DNA sequence: TGTGCCAGCAGCGGCGCCGGGGGACCTAGCAATCAGCCCCAGCATTTT.

The chain has TRBV6-6 and TRBJ2-1; tentatively, D is TRBD1 (6 bases). This CDR3 comprises 16 residues. Trimming removed 6 bases from V and 8 bases from J, with 23 bases in between. Germline CDR1 and CDR2: MNHNY and SVGAGI (reference sequence). The CDR3 bases are TGTGCCAGCAGAGACAAGTACAGGGATATGGGCGATGAGCAGTTCTTC. Its protein is CASRDKYRDMGDEQFF.

J is TRBJ2-3 and V is TRBV5-1; the D call may be TRBD1 or TRBD2 (5 bases each). The CDR3 consists of 14 residues. The V end lost 0 bases, the J end lost 0 bases, and 5 bases lay between the germline ends. Germline CDR1 SGHRS, CDR2 YFSETQ. The CDR3 DNA is TGCGCCAGCAGCTTGGGGGACAGCACAGATACGCAGTATTTT. Translating it yields CASSLGDSTDTQYF.

The chain couples TRBV29-1 to TRBJ1-2; 10 bases line up with TRBD1. The CDR3 totals 13 residues. Germline V gene sequence: CDR1 SQVTM, CDR2 ANQGSEA. V was clipped by 2 bases and J by 8 bases; unmatched bases: 5. The CDR3 here is CSVERQGANGYTF. The CDR3 coding sequence is TGCAGCGTTGAAAGACAGGGGGCGAACGGCTACACCTTC.

The chain carries TRBV7-9 and TRBJ1-2; no reliable D call. Trimming took 0 bases from V and 4 from J, leaving 12 bases between them. The CDR3 is made up of 15 amino acids. Looked up from germline, CDR1 is SEHNR and CDR2 is FQNEAQ (reference sequence). This CDR3 reads CASSLAVIAFYGYTF. CDR3 nucleotide sequence: TGTGCCAGCAGCTTAGCGGTTATAGCCTTCTATGGCTACACCTTC.

This clone was counted once. The chain links TRBV7-9 to TRBJ1-2; TRBD1 matches 11 bases. CDR3 length: 15 amino acids. Per the germline V gene, CDR1 is SEHNR and CDR2 is FQNEAQ (reference sequence). Trimming removed 0 bases from V and 8 bases from J; junction bases left unmatched: 5. CDR3 sequence reads: CASSLAWTGGGGYTF. For the CDR3, the DNA is TGTGCCAGCAGCTTAGCCTGGACAGGGGGCGGGGGCTACACCTTC.

This chain connects TRBV29-1 to TRBJ1-1; the D gene is possibly TRBD1 (5 bases). V was clipped by 5 bases and J by 1 base, with 11 bases between them. This CDR3 spans 13 amino acids. In germline, CDR1 is SQVTM, CDR2 ANQGSEA. CDR3 sequence (DNA): TGCAGCGTTAGCGAGACAGAGAACACTGAAGCTTTCTTT. Translated, it gives CSVSETENTEAFF.

The chain has TRBV18 and TRBJ1-5; D is possibly TRBD1 (5 bases). This CDR3 region has 15 residues. CDR1 and CDR2 from the germline V gene are KGHSH and LQKENI. V was clipped by 6 bases and J by 7 bases, with 19 bases between them. This CDR3 reads CASSPPGRGDQPQHF. CDR3 coding DNA: TGTGCCAGCTCTCCCCCGGGGAGGGGAGACCAGCCCCAGCATTTT.

This chain links TRBV4-1 with TRBJ1-5; D is unresolved. V was cut by 0 bases and J by 0 bases, with 9 bases left in between. There are 16 residues in the CDR3. The germline CDR1 and CDR2 sequences are MGHRA and YSYEKL. CDR3 region: CASSQDFSVSNQPQHF. The CDR3 bases are TGCGCCAGCAGCCAAGATTTCAGCGTTAGCAATCAGCCCCAGCATTTT.

The CDR3 DNA reads TGCGCCAGCAGTGGGCAGATCAATCAGCCCCAGCATTTT. Translation gives CASSGQINQPQHF. The gene calls are TRBV10-1 and TRBJ1-5; D remains unclear. CDR1 is WNHNN, CDR2 SYGVQD, per germline (reference sequence). Trimming removed 4 bases at V and 3 bases at J, with 7 bases between. The CDR3 length is 13 residues.

CDR3 DNA: TGTGCCTGGAGCTTGGGACACCTCGAGCAGTACTTC. This translates into CAWSLGHLEQYF. This chain joins TRBV30 and TRBJ2-7; D is possibly TRBD1 (6 bases). Germline-derived CDR1 and CDR2 are GTSNPN and SVGIG (reference sequence). The CDR3 covers 12 residues. V was clipped by 3 bases and J by 6 bases, with 12 bases between them.

The CDR3 here is CASSSPRGQNTGELFF. The CDR3 DNA reads TGTGCCAGCAGTTCCCCCAGGGGCCAGAACACCGGGGAGCTGTTTTTT. This chain joins TRBV28 and TRBJ2-2, with TRBD1 as a possible D gene (6 bases). Between the trimmed V and J ends, which lost 4 bases and 1 base, there was a span of 13 bases. CDR1 MDHEN and CDR2 SYDVKM come from the germline V gene. This CDR3 comprises 16 residues.

This clone was recorded a few times. J is TRBJ1-3 and V is TRBV19; D not certain. This CDR3 comprises 15 residues. Trimming stripped 7 bases from V and 0 bases from J, with 13 bases between. Germline V lookup: CDR1 LNHDA, CDR2 SQIVND (reference sequence). As DNA, the CDR3 is TGTGCCAGTAAAACGGACGGGTACTCTGGAAACACCATATATTTT. Translated: CASKTDGYSGNTIYF.

The chain joins TRBV9 to TRBJ1-2; the D gene is possibly TRBD1 (5 bases). V lost 0 bases, J lost 2 bases, and 8 bases lay in between. Germline V gene sequence: CDR1 SGDLS, CDR2 YYNGEE. The CDR3 contains 14 residues. In DNA form, the CDR3 reads TGTGCCAGCAGCGTAGCTGGGGGGAACTATGGCTACACCTTC. It specifies CASSVAGGNYGYTF.

The gene calls are TRBV18 and TRBJ1-4; no reliable D call. CDR3 length: 15 residues. V was clipped by 3 bases and J by 0 bases, with 8 bases between them. Germline-derived CDR1 and CDR2 are KGHSH and LQKENI. CDR3 sequence reads: CASSPQDATNEKLFF. Here the CDR3 DNA reads TGTGCCAGCTCACCTCAAGATGCAACTAATGAAAAACTGTTTTTT.

This clone was found a few times. The genes are TRBV14 and TRBJ2-7; D unclear. V was cut by 0 bases and J by 3 bases, with 12 bases left in between. The CDR3 spans 15 residues. Germline V gene lookup returns CDR1 SGHDN and CDR2 FVKESK. The CDR3 DNA reads TGTGCCAGCAGCCAAGAAATAGCCCTTGGCTACGAGCAGTACTTC. This gives the protein CASSQEIALGYEQYF.

The chain combines TRBV18 with TRBJ1-1, with TRBD1 matching over 7 bases. The V segment lost 6 bases and the J segment 4 bases; nucleotides outside the gene matches: 8. Germline loops: CDR1 KGHSH, CDR2 LQKENI. This CDR3 spans 14 amino acids. CDR3: CASSPTGTVTEAFF. In DNA, the CDR3 is TGTGCCAGCTCCCCGACAGGGACAGTCACTGAAGCTTTCTTT.

This clone was counted only a few times. This chain links TRBV19 with TRBJ1-5; TRBD1 aligns across 7 bases. Germline CDR1 is LNHDA and CDR2 is SQIVND (reference sequence). The CDR3 has 15 residues. The junction had 16 bases not matched to a gene; V was cut back by 11 bases and J by 6 bases. The CDR3 here is CASQPLDRVGQPQHF. The CDR3 nucleotides read TGTGCCTCACAACCGCTCGACAGGGTGGGTCAGCCCCAGCATTTT.

The rearrangement joins TRBV3-1 (or the pseudogene TRBV3-2) to TRBJ1-3, with 7 bases identical to TRBD1. The junction had 6 bases not matched to a gene; V was cut back by 3 bases and J by 4 bases. The CDR3 runs to 15 residues. CDR1 LGHDT and CDR2 YNNKEL come from the germline V gene (reference sequence). The CDR3 reads CASSQDTGAGNTIYF. The CDR3 nucleotides are TGTGCCAGCAGCCAGGACACAGGGGCAGGAAACACCATATATTTT.

The CDR3 coding sequence is TGTGCCAGCAGCCCCAGAGGAGGCCACGAGCAGTACTTC. This sequence encodes CASSPRGGHEQYF. The rearrangement uses TRBV7-3 and TRBJ2-7, with a possible D match to TRBD2 (5 bases). V lost 5 bases and J 5 bases, leaving 13 bases between the germline ends. Germline lookup yields CDR1 SGHTA and CDR2 FQGTGA. This CDR3 contains 13 residues.

The V call is TRBV6-5, the J call TRBJ1-5; TRBD1 might be the D (6 bases). From germline, CDR1 is MNHEY and CDR2 SVGAGI. This CDR3 is built from 12 residues. Trimming left V 8 bases short and J 4 bases short, with 9 bases between. This chain's CDR3 is CASGQINQPQHF. DNA of the CDR3: TGTGCCAGCGGACAGATAAATCAGCCCCAGCATTTT.

The chain has TRBV5-1 and TRBJ1-1, with TRBD1 identical over 9 bases. Per the germline V gene, CDR1 is SGHRS and CDR2 is YFSETQ. V shed 4 bases and J 5 bases; nucleotides not matched to a gene: 3. This CDR3 spans 13 amino acids. DNA for the CDR3: TGCGCCAGCAGCGCACAGGGGGCGACTGAAGCTTTCTTT. This sequence encodes CASSAQGATEAFF.

The chain employs TRBV30 and TRBJ1-2; D gene unclear. Germline-derived CDR1 and CDR2 are GTSNPN and SVGIG (reference sequence). This CDR3 is 14 amino acids long. The V gene lost 4 bases and the J gene lost 2 bases, with 14 bases spanning the gap. This CDR3 reads CAWNALGVNYGYTF. The CDR3 DNA reads TGTGCCTGGAATGCGTTAGGAGTGAACTATGGCTACACCTTC.

This clone turned up a few times. This rearrangement joins TRBV28 to TRBJ1-3, with a tentative D call TRBD1 (5 bases). The V end was cut by 2 bases, the J end by 4 bases, with 9 bases between. Germline values: CDR1 MDHEN, CDR2 SYDVKM. The CDR3 is 14 amino acids. In DNA, the CDR3 is TGTGCCAGCAGTTTACCAGGGAACGGAAACACCATATATTTT. Translated: CASSLPGNGNTIYF.